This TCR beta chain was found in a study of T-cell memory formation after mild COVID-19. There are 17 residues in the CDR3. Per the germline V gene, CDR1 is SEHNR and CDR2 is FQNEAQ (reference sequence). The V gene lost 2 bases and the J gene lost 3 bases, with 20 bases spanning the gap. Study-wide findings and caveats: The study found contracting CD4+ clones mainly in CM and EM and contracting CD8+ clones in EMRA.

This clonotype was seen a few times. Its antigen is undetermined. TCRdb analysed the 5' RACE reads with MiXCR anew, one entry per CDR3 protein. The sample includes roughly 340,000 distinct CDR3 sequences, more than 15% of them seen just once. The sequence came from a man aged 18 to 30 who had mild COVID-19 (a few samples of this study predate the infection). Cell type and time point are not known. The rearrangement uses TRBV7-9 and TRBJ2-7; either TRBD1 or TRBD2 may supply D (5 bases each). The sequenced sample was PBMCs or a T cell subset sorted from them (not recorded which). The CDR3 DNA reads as TGTGCCAGCAGCTTAAGTTCCTTCCCGGGACGGATCTACGAGCAGTACTTC. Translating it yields CASSLSSFPGRIYEQYF.